The rows below give T cell receptor beta chains drawn from one sample of a study of cytomegalovirus exposure and HLA in healthy donors. TCRdb's table, derived via immunoSEQ multiplex PCR, lists solely in-frame clones and lacks some. The sample holds 150,000 to 200,000 clones, around 83% seen once. The sample was PBMCs. These TCRs come from a middle-aged man in good health and CMV-seropositive. CDR3s include the opening cysteine and the closing phenylalanine or tryptophan. A D gene is named only where the DNA matches it firmly. Size tells how often a clone was seen (once, few, many) or the class of an expanded clone, and some rows leave it out.

V gene	clone size	J gene	D gene	CDR3 protein	CDR3 DNA
TRBV6-6	-	TRBJ2-1	-	CASRLADNEQFF	TGTGCCAGCAGGTTGGCCGACAATGAGCAGTTCTTC
TRBV5-1	-	TRBJ2-1	TRBD1	CASSPTGTHEQFF	TGCGCCAGCAGCCCGACAGGGACCCATGAGCAGTTCTTC
TRBV7-2	-	TRBJ2-3	TRBD2	CASSFGGTRVDTQYF	TGTGCCAGCAGCTTTGGGGGGACTAGGGTCGATACGCAGTATTTT
TRBV28	few	TRBJ1-4	-	CASSAEWGWYEKLFF	TGTGCCAGCAGTGCTGAGTGGGGCTGGTATGAAAAACTGTTTTTT
TRBV11-3	-	TRBJ2-3	TRBD1	CASSLGQGAGDTQYF	TGTGCCAGCAGCTTAGGCCAGGGGGCGGGAGATACGCAGTATTTT
TRBV5-1	-	TRBJ2-3	TRBD2	CASSRTSGTDTQYF	TGCGCCAGCAGCCGCACTAGCGGAACAGATACGCAGTATTTT
TRBV15	-	TRBJ2-4	-	CATRPILLQGINIQYF	TGTGCCACCAGACCAATCCTTCTTCAGGGGATAAACATTCAGTACTTC
TRBV5-1	-	TRBJ2-1	TRBD2	CASSGGSGSSYNEQFF	TGCGCCAGCAGCGGAGGAAGCGGGAGCTCCTACAATGAGCAGTTCTTC
TRBV6-1	few	TRBJ2-7	TRBD1	CASSFQGAATEQYF	TGTGCCAGCAGTTTCCAGGGGGCCGCGACAGAGCAGTACTTC
TRBV30	few	TRBJ2-7	-	CAWSAGLEGEQYF	TGTGCCTGGAGTGCGGGACTCGAGGGGGAGCAGTACTTC
TRBV2	-	TRBJ2-5	-	CASTALAIGETQYF	TGTGCCAGCACCGCGCTAGCGATTGGGGAGACCCAGTACTTC
TRBV7-9	-	TRBJ1-1	-	CASSLGTPHEAFF	TGTGCCAGCAGCTTAGGGACACCCCATGAAGCTTTCTTT
TRBV27	once	TRBJ2-2	TRBD2	CASSLAGVAGELFF	TGTGCCAGCAGTCTAGCGGGAGTGGCCGGGGAGCTGTTTTTT
TRBV7-8	-	TRBJ2-1	TRBD2	CASSLLRGGDRANEQFF	TGTGCCAGCAGCTTATTGCGGGGGGGGGACAGAGCCAATGAGCAGTTCTTC
TRBV15	-	TRBJ2-1	TRBD2	CATSREGKGLAGGNEQFF	TGTGCCACCAGCAGAGAAGGAAAGGGACTAGCGGGAGGGAATGAGCAGTTCTTC
TRBV28	-	TRBJ2-1	TRBD2	CASSSPHLLAGGNEQFF	TGTGCCAGCAGTTCCCCACACCTACTAGCGGGAGGTAATGAGCAGTTCTTC
TRBV4-2	-	TRBJ1-5	-	CASSQRRDGLEQPQHF	TGTGCCAGCAGCCAAAGGAGGGACGGGTTAGAACAGCCCCAGCATTTT
TRBV7-9	-	TRBJ2-1	TRBD2	CASQRDGDEQFF	TGTGCCAGTCAGCGGGATGGCGATGAGCAGTTCTTC
TRBV28	-	TRBJ1-5	TRBD1	CASRTPGTVNQPQHF	TGTGCCAGCAGGACCCCTGGGACAGTAAATCAGCCCCAGCATTTT
TRBV6-6	-	TRBJ1-3	TRBD1	CASRGQGGTIYF	TGTGCCAGCAGAGGACAGGGAGGCACCATATATTTT
TRBV5-1	-	TRBJ2-3	-	CASSLTDRTDTQYF	TGCGCCAGCAGCTTAACAGACCGCACAGATACGCAGTATTTT
TRBV19	few	TRBJ1-1	-	CASMETGLRAFF	TGTGCCAGTATGGAAACAGGGTTAAGAGCTTTCTTT